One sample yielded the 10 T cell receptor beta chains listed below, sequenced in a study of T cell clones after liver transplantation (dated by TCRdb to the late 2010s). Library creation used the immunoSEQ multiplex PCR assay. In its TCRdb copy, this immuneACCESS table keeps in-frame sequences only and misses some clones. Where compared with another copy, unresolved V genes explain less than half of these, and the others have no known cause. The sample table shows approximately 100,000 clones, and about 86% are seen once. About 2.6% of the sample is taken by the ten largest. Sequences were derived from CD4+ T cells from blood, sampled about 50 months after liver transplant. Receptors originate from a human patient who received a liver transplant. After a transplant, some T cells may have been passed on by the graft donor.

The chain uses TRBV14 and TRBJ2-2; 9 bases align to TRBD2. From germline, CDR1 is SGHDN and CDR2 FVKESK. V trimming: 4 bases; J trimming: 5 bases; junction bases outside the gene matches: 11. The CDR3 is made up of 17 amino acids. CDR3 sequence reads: CASSPASGTSRTGELFF. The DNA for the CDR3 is TGTGCCAGCAGCCCCGCTAGCGGGACTTCTAGGACCGGGGAGCTGTTTTTT.

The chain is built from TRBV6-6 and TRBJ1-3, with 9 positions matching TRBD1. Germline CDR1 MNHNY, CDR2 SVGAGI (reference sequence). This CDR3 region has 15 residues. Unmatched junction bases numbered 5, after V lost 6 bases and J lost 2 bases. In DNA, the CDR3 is TGTGCCAGCAGCCCACAGGGGGCTGCTGGAAACACCATATATTTT. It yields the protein CASSPQGAAGNTIYF.

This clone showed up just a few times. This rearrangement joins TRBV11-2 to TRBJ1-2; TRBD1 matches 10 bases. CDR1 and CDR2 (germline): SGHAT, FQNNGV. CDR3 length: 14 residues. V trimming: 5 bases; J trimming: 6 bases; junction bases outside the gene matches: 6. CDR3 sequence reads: CASSLLGQGHGYTF. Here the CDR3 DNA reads TGTGCCAGCAGCCTCTTGGGACAGGGGCATGGCTACACCTTC.

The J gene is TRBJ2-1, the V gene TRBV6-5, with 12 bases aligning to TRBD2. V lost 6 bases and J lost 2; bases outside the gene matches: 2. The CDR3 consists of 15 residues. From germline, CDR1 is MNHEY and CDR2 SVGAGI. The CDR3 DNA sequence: TGTGCCAGCAGACTAGCGGGAGGAACCTACAATGAGCAGTTCTTC. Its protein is CASRLAGGTYNEQFF.

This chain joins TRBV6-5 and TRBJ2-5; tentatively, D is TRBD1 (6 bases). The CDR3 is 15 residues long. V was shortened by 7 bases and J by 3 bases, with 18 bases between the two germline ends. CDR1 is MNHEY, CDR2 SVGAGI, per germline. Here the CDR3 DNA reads TGTGCCAGCACCTCCTGGGGGCTCTCGGAAGAGACCCAGTACTTC. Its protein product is CASTSWGLSEETQYF.

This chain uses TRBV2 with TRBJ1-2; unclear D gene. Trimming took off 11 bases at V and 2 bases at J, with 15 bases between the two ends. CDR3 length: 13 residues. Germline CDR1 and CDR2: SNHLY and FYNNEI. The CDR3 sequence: CAGVSGENYGYTF. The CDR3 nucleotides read TGTGCCGGAGTAAGCGGGGAAAACTATGGCTACACCTTC.

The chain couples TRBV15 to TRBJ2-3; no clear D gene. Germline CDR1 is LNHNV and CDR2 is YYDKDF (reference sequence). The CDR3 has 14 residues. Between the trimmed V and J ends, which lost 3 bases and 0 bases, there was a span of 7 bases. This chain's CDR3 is CATSSSQSTDTQYF. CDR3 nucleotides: TGTGCCACCAGCAGCTCTCAGAGCACAGATACGCAGTATTTT.

The CDR3 reads CASSRLYNSPLHF. The DNA of the CDR3 is TGTGCCAGCAGCCGTCTCTATAATTCACCCCTCCACTTT. The chain uses TRBV6-5 and TRBJ1-6; D is unclear. The CDR3 has 13 residues. The V gene lost 6 bases and the J gene lost 3 bases, with 6 bases spanning the gap. Germline V gene sequence: CDR1 MNHEY, CDR2 SVGAGI.

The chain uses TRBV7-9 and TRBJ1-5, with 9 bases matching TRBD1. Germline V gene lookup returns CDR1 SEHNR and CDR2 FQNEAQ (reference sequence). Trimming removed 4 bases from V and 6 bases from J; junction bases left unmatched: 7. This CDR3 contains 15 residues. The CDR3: CASSCIGTGFQPQHF. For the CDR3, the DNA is TGTGCCAGCAGCTGCATAGGGACAGGGTTTCAGCCCCAGCATTTT.

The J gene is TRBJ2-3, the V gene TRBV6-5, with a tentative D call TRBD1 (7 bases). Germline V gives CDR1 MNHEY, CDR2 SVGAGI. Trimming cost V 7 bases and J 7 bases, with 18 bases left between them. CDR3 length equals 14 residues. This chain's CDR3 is CASMNEGAGNTQYF. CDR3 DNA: TGTGCCAGCATGAATGAGGGGGCGGGGAATACGCAGTATTTT.